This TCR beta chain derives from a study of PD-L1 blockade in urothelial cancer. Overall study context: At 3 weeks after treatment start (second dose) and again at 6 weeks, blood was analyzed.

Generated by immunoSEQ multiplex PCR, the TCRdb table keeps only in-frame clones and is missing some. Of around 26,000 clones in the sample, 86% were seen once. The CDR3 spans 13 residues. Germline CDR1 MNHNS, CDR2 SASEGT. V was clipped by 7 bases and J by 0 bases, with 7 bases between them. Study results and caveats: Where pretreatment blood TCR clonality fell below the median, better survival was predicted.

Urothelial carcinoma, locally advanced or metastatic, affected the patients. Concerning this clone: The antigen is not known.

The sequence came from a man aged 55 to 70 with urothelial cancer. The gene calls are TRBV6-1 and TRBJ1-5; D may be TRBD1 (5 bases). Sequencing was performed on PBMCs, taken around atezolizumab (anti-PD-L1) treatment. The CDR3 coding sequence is TGTGCCAGCATGGACAATAGCAATCAGCCCCAGCATTTT. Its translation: CASMDNSNQPQHF.